Listed below are T cell receptor beta chains from one sample, sequenced in a study of cytomegalovirus exposure and HLA in healthy donors. Repertoires were generated with immunoSEQ multiplex PCR, while TCRdb's copy carries only in-frame clones and drops some. This sample's table has about 110,000 clones. Sequencing was carried out using PBMCs. These receptors all come from a man aged 25 to 40 in good health and CMV-seronegative. CDR3s include the opening cysteine and the closing phenylalanine or tryptophan. Fields, in order: V gene, J gene, D gene, CDR3 protein, CDR3 DNA. The D gene is left open where the match is weak.

V: TRBV19
J: TRBJ2-7
D: TRBD2
CDR3: CASSLGGGRTYEQYF
DNA: TGTGCCAGTAGCTTAGGCGGGGGGCGCACCTACGAGCAGTACTTC

V: TRBV12-5
J: TRBJ2-3
D: NA
CDR3: CASGPARGREDTQYF
DNA: TGTGCTAGTGGTCCCGCCCGGGGACGGGAGGATACGCAGTATTTT

V: TRBV10-3
J: TRBJ2-2
D: TRBD2
CDR3: CAISERRGTAGELVF
DNA: TGTGCCATCAGTGAGCGGCGGGGGACGGCCGGGGAGCTGGTTTTT

V: TRBV7-9
J: TRBJ1-2
D: TRBD1
CDR3: CASSPGQGVYGYTF
DNA: TGTGCCAGCAGCCCCGGACAGGGGGTCTATGGCTACACCTTC

V: TRBV6-6
J: TRBJ2-7
D: NA
CDR3: CASNTMGGLSYEQYF
DNA: TGTGCCAGCAACACCATGGGGGGACTGTCCTACGAGCAGTACTTC

V: TRBV30
J: TRBJ1-6
D: TRBD1
CDR3: CAWNRDRDSPLHF
DNA: TGTGCCTGGAACCGGGACAGGGATTCACCCCTCCACTTT

V: TRBV28
J: TRBJ1-2
D: TRBD1
CDR3: CASSPGTEGYTF
DNA: TGTGCCAGCAGTCCGGGGACAGAGGGCTACACCTTC

V: TRBV5-1
J: TRBJ2-5
D: TRBD2
CDR3: CASSTGGSETQYF
DNA: TGCGCCAGCAGCACCGGGGGGAGCGAGACCCAGTACTTC

V: TRBV5-1
J: TRBJ1-6
D: NA
CDR3: CASSLETVNSPLHF
DNA: TGCGCCAGCAGCTTGGAGACTGTGAATTCACCCCTCCACTTT

V: TRBV27
J: TRBJ2-7
D: NA
CDR3: CASRRGQLYEQYF
DNA: TGTGCCAGCAGACGGGGACAACTCTACGAGCAGTACTTC

V: TRBV5-5
J: TRBJ2-7
D: NA
CDR3: CASSVLANLYEQYF
DNA: TGTGCCAGCAGCGTTCTAGCGAACCTCTACGAGCAGTACTTC